This T cell receptor beta chain is from a study of blood T cell repertoires in COVID-19. Overall study context: PBMCs, B-cell-depleted T cells, or T cells provided the cDNA or gDNA that made up the material.

In the original workflow: Reference gene primer amplification gave nucleated cell count estimates. Measured with immunoSEQ multiplex PCR; TCRdb has only the in-frame clones, and not every one. Clone size and the V and J calls come from that table; the DNA yielded D and trimming. The table has about 52,000 clones, 82% seen once. Seattle participants joined during active infection and were tracked over time. The germline gives CDR1 SEHNR, CDR2 FQNEAQ (reference sequence). V trimming: 5 bases; J trimming: 2 bases; junction bases outside the gene matches: 4. The CDR3 extends over 15 amino acids. This chain links TRBV7-9 with TRBJ1-2; TRBD1 agrees at 11 bases. The TCR originated in a man older than 75 with COVID-19, enrolled during active disease. The specimen was peripheral blood. The CDR3 DNA is TGTGCCAGCAGCCCAAGGACAGGGGGCAACTATGGCTACACCTTC. It encodes CASSPRTGGNYGYTF.